The entry below describes one T cell receptor (beta chain). This sample was taken from a study of T cell responses to AZD1222 COVID-19 vaccine. Trimming removed 0 bases from V and 7 bases from J, with 15 bases in between. Germline assignment: CDR1 LGHNA and CDR2 YNFKEQ. The CDR3 contains 16 residues. Assay: immunoSEQ multiplex PCR; the TCRdb copy retains only in-frame clones and omits some. The sample consists of around 120,000 clones, roughly 87% of them appearing once. The J gene is TRBJ1-4, the V gene TRBV4-2; D is possibly TRBD1 (5 bases). The sequence came from an adult in good health. The sample in question was peripheral blood, obtained on day 0 of AZD1222 vaccination. The CDR3 region is CASSQDLTRVGEKLFF. CDR3 coding DNA: TGTGCCAGCAGCCAAGATCTTACCAGGGTGGGTGAAAAACTGTTTTTT.